Sequencing of this TCR beta chain was carried out in a study of identical twins. Broader study findings: Findings depended on cross-sectional statistics rather than tracking the same donors.

In its sample, this clonotype was seen a few times. Its antigen is currently unknown. From the 5' RACE reads, TCRdb called clonotypes with MiXCR, one entry per CDR3 protein. Of 690,000 or so distinct CDR3 sequences listed, 8.6% are singletons. In addition, the sample was reused for a study of yellow fever vaccine responses in identical twins.

This clonotype originated in a woman aged 18-29 years in good health. Material: PBMCs.

The CDR3 DNA is TGTGCCAGCAGCAATCCGGGACAGAACTACGAGCAGTACTTC. Its translation is CASSNPGQNYEQYF. The V and J genes are TRBV7-8 and TRBJ2-7; 7 bases match TRBD1. The germline gives CDR1 SGHVS, CDR2 FQNEAQ. The ends lost 5 bases at V and 3 bases at J; junction bases unmatched: 7. The CDR3 loop spans 14 amino acids.